These 18 T cell receptor beta chains came from one sample sequenced in a study of blood T cells in healthy people across ages. A sample-barcoded 5' primer and a J-beta primer mix were used in a second PCR of roughly 7 to 11 cycles. TCRdb re-called the 5' RACE reads with MiXCR, one entry per CDR3 protein. The profile shows roughly 700,000 distinct CDR3 sequences, about 52% of them singletons. Sequencing was done on a sample of blood. These receptors all come from a woman aged 60 to 75 in good health.

The chain employs TRBV10-3 and TRBJ2-7; 8 bases are a match to TRBD1. The DNA end is a closer match to TRBJ2-5, so the J assignment may be wrong. The CDR3 is 14 amino acids. Per the germline V gene, CDR1 is ENHRY and CDR2 is SYGVKD. CDR3 loop: CAISEGTGQETQYF. CDR3 bases: TGTGCCATCAGTGAGGGGACAGGCCAAGAGACCCAGTACTTC.

CDR3 loop: CSAREGRAGGYTF. The DNA of the CDR3 is TGCAGTGCTAGAGAGGGACGGGCAGGGGGCTACACCTTC. The genes are TRBV20-1 and TRBJ1-2; perhaps TRBD1 as D (5 bases). Germline CDR1 DFQATT, CDR2 SNEGSKA (reference sequence). The V and J ends lost 0 bases and 8 bases respectively, with 13 bases between them. The CDR3 totals 13 residues.

On this clonotype itself: The germline gene is not matched at one end of the junction; a read error may be the cause. This chain uses TRBV5-5 with TRBJ2-6; tentatively, D is TRBD2 (5 bases). The CDR3 totals 13 residues. Germline V gives CDR1 SGHKS, CDR2 YYEKEE (reference sequence). The CDR3 is CASSLGPREVLIF. The CDR3 nucleotides read TGTGCCAGCAGCTTGGGACCTCGGGAAGTCCTGATTTTC.

This clonotype has a count of ten or more. This chain links TRBV29-1 with TRBJ2-7, with 7 bases identical to TRBD2. With V trimmed by 2 bases and J by 5 bases, 3 bases remained unmatched. CDR1 and CDR2 (germline): SQVTM, ANQGSEA. The CDR3 contains 12 residues. For the CDR3, the DNA is TGCAGCGTTGAAAGGGAGGGCGACGAGCAGTACTTC. Translating gives CSVEREGDEQYF.

This CDR3 is CASGARQGDQPQHF. DNA of the CDR3: TGTGCCAGCGGCGCCAGACAGGGGGATCAGCCCCAGCATTTT. V gene TRBV7-6 combines with J gene TRBJ1-5, with 9 bases matching TRBD1. Trimming removed 8 bases from V and 5 bases from J; junction bases left unmatched: 7. The germline V gene has CDR1 SGHVS and CDR2 FNYEAQ. There are 14 residues in the CDR3.

The chain is built from TRBV10-3 and TRBJ2-7, with 9 bases lining up with TRBD2. This CDR3 has 15 residues. Germline CDR1 and CDR2: ENHRY and SYGVKD. The J segment lost 3 bases and the V segment lost 8 bases, leaving 11 bases of the junction unmatched. The CDR3 spells CAISRGASGNYEQYF. The DNA of the CDR3 is TGTGCCATCTCTCGGGGGGCTAGCGGGAACTACGAGCAGTACTTC.

J is TRBJ1-2 and V is TRBV6-5; D may be TRBD1 (6 bases). The germline V gene has CDR1 MNHEY and CDR2 SVGAGI. This CDR3 has 15 residues. V lost 7 bases and J lost 3, with 18 bases in between. The CDR3, as DNA: TGTGCCAGCACCCAAGGCTGGGGGGGCGACTATGGCTACACCTTC. Translation gives CASTQGWGGDYGYTF.

This rearrangement joins TRBV28 to TRBJ2-4; unclear D gene. Germline lookup yields CDR1 MDHEN and CDR2 SYDVKM. Trimming pared 3 bases from V and 6 bases from J, leaving 12 bases between. The CDR3 loop spans 14 amino acids. CDR3 amino acids: CASSLAGLSNIQYF. CDR3 bases: TGTGCCAGCAGTTTGGCAGGTCTCTCAAACATTCAGTACTTC.

V and J are TRBV20-1 and TRBJ1-1; D unresolved. CDR1 is DFQATT and CDR2 is SNEGSKA in the germline V gene (reference sequence). The ends were cut back, 5 bases at V and 4 bases at J, with 8 bases in the middle. The CDR3 has 11 amino acids. CDR3 in DNA: TGCAGTGCTTCGAGTGGCACTGAAGCTTTCTTT. Residues: CSASSGTEAFF.

The gene calls are TRBV7-2 and TRBJ2-3; D not resolved. The CDR3 runs 15 residues. The germline V gene has CDR1 SGHTA and CDR2 FQGNSA. V lost 1 base, J lost 4 bases, and 12 bases lay in between. DNA for the CDR3: TGTGCCAGCAGCTTAGAGGGCAGGACCCCAGATACGCAGTATTTT. Its protein is CASSLEGRTPDTQYF.

The rearrangement links TRBV27 to TRBJ2-5, with 14 nucleotides matching TRBD2. V was pared by 5 bases and J by 11 bases, with 16 bases of the junction left unmatched. This CDR3 is 17 amino acids long. Per the germline V gene, CDR1 is MNHEY and CDR2 is SMNVEV (reference sequence). Here the CDR3 reads CASSRPGLAGDPNEQYF. For the CDR3, the DNA is TGTGCCAGCAGTAGGCCGGGACTAGCGGGAGATCCCAATGAGCAGTACTTC.

In its sample, this clonotype was seen a few times. The CDR3 spells CASSFRPISGANVLTF. CDR3 coding DNA: TGTGCCAGCAGTTTCCGTCCCATATCTGGGGCCAACGTCCTGACTTTC. This chain connects TRBV27 to TRBJ2-6; no reliable D call. V was cut by 3 bases and J by 1 base, with 10 bases left in between. Germline V gives CDR1 MNHEY, CDR2 SMNVEV (reference sequence). This CDR3 is built from 16 residues.

This clonotype showed up just a few times. The V gene is TRBV20-1, the J gene TRBJ1-6; TRBD1 matches at 8 bases. Germline V CDR1 and CDR2: DFQATT, SNEGSKA (reference sequence). Trimming took 5 bases from V and 6 from J; bases not matched to a gene: 12. This CDR3 is 16 amino acids long. Here the CDR3 reads CSAGTGGQYFNSPLHF. DNA of the CDR3: TGCAGTGCTGGGACAGGAGGACAGTATTTTAATTCACCCCTCCACTTT.

Only a few counts were recorded for this clonotype. This chain links TRBV18 with TRBJ2-3; 14 bases align to TRBD2. Germline CDR1 and CDR2: KGHSH and LQKENI. J lost 4 bases, V lost 0 bases, and 3 bases had no gene match. The CDR3 has 17 amino acids. CDR3 sequence: CASSPPGTSGSSDTQYF. The CDR3 coding sequence is TGTGCCAGCTCACCACCCGGGACTAGCGGGAGTTCAGATACGCAGTATTTT. The variable domain in full, completed from reference TRBV18 and TRBJ2-3, reads NAGVMQNPRHLVRRRGQEARLRCSPMKGHSHVYWYRQLPEEGLKFMVYLQKENIIDESGMPKERFSAEFPKEGPSILRIQQVVRGDSAAYFCASSPPGTSGSSDTQYFGPGTRLTVL.

This clonotype was seen more than once but under ten times. The chain carries TRBV27 and TRBJ1-2; TRBD1 might be the D (5 bases). Trimming cost V 6 bases and J 7 bases, with 12 bases left between them. The length of the CDR3 is 12 residues. Germline CDR1 reads MNHEY; CDR2 reads SMNVEV (reference sequence). The CDR3 loop reads CASRSSGCGYTF. CDR3 nucleotide sequence: TGTGCCAGCAGATCCTCAGGGTGTGGCTACACCTTC.

A few counts support this clonotype. The J gene is TRBJ2-1, the V gene TRBV5-1; D might be TRBD2 (7 bases). The V end was cut by 3 bases, the J end by 0 bases, with 13 bases between. This CDR3 comprises 16 residues. Germline loops: CDR1 SGHRS, CDR2 YFSETQ. The CDR3 coding sequence is TGCGCCAGCAGCTATAGGGGGGGGAGCTCCTACAATGAGCAGTTCTTC. This sequence encodes CASSYRGGSSYNEQFF.

The rearrangement uses TRBV7-2 and TRBJ2-1; D ambiguous. Germline CDR1 and CDR2: SGHTA and FQGNSA. Trimming pared 5 bases from V and 6 bases from J, leaving 11 bases between. CDR3 size: 13 residues. CDR3 in amino acids: CASSPLSINEQFF. In DNA form, the CDR3 reads TGTGCCAGCAGCCCCCTCTCTATCAATGAGCAGTTCTTC.

This clonotype was seen a few times. The rearrangement joins TRBV20-1 to TRBJ2-4; D is possibly TRBD2 (7 bases). The germline CDR1 and CDR2 sequences are DFQATT and SNEGSKA (reference sequence). V was shortened by 3 bases and J by 6 bases, with 18 bases between the two germline ends. The CDR3 contains 15 residues. As DNA, the CDR3 is TGCAGTGCTAGGTTTGGGGGGGCCCGGGGAAACATTCAGTACTTC. It is translated as CSARFGGARGNIQYF.